This T cell receptor beta chain stems from a study of cytomegalovirus exposure and HLA in healthy donors. PCR involved 60 Vbeta and 13 Jbeta primers. Assay used: immunoSEQ multiplex PCR; TCRdb lists only in-frame clones, some missing. In the table there are about 160,000 clones, about four fifths of which are singletons. The V gene lost 2 bases and the J gene lost 11 bases, with 21 bases spanning the gap. Germline V gene data show CDR1 as SEHNR and CDR2 as FQNEAQ (reference sequence). There are 15 residues in the CDR3. Of note for this clone: Its target is not known.

Findings of the study overall: In vitro work confirmed that a few CMV-associated chains recognize CMV antigens. Cytomegalovirus-associated status was assigned to 150 or so TCR beta chains. The number of N-insertions in an Asian-associated ancestry cluster was reportedly below the roughly 670-donor mean in a later analysis.

The clonotype comes from a man aged 25-45 years in good health and CMV-seronegative. Sequenced: PBMCs. This chain links TRBV7-9 with TRBJ2-5, with a weak D call TRBD2 (8 bases). CDR3 sequence (DNA): TGTGCCAGCAGCTTATCGACAGGGCGGGAGGAGGAGCAGTACTTC. As protein: CASSLSTGREEEQYF.